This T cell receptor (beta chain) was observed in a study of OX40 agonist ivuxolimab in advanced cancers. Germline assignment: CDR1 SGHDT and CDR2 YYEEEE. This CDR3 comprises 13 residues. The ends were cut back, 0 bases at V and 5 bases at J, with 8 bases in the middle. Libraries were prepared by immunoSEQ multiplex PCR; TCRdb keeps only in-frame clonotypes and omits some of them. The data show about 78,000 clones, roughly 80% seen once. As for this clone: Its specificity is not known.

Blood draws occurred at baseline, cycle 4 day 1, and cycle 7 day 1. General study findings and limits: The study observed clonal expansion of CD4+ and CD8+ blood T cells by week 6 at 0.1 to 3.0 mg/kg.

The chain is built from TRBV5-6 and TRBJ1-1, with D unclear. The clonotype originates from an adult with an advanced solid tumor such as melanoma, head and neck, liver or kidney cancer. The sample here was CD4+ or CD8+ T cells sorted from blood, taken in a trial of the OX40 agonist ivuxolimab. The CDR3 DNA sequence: TGTGCCAGCAGCTTGGTACGGGGAACTGAAGCTTTCTTT. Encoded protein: CASSLVRGTEAFF.